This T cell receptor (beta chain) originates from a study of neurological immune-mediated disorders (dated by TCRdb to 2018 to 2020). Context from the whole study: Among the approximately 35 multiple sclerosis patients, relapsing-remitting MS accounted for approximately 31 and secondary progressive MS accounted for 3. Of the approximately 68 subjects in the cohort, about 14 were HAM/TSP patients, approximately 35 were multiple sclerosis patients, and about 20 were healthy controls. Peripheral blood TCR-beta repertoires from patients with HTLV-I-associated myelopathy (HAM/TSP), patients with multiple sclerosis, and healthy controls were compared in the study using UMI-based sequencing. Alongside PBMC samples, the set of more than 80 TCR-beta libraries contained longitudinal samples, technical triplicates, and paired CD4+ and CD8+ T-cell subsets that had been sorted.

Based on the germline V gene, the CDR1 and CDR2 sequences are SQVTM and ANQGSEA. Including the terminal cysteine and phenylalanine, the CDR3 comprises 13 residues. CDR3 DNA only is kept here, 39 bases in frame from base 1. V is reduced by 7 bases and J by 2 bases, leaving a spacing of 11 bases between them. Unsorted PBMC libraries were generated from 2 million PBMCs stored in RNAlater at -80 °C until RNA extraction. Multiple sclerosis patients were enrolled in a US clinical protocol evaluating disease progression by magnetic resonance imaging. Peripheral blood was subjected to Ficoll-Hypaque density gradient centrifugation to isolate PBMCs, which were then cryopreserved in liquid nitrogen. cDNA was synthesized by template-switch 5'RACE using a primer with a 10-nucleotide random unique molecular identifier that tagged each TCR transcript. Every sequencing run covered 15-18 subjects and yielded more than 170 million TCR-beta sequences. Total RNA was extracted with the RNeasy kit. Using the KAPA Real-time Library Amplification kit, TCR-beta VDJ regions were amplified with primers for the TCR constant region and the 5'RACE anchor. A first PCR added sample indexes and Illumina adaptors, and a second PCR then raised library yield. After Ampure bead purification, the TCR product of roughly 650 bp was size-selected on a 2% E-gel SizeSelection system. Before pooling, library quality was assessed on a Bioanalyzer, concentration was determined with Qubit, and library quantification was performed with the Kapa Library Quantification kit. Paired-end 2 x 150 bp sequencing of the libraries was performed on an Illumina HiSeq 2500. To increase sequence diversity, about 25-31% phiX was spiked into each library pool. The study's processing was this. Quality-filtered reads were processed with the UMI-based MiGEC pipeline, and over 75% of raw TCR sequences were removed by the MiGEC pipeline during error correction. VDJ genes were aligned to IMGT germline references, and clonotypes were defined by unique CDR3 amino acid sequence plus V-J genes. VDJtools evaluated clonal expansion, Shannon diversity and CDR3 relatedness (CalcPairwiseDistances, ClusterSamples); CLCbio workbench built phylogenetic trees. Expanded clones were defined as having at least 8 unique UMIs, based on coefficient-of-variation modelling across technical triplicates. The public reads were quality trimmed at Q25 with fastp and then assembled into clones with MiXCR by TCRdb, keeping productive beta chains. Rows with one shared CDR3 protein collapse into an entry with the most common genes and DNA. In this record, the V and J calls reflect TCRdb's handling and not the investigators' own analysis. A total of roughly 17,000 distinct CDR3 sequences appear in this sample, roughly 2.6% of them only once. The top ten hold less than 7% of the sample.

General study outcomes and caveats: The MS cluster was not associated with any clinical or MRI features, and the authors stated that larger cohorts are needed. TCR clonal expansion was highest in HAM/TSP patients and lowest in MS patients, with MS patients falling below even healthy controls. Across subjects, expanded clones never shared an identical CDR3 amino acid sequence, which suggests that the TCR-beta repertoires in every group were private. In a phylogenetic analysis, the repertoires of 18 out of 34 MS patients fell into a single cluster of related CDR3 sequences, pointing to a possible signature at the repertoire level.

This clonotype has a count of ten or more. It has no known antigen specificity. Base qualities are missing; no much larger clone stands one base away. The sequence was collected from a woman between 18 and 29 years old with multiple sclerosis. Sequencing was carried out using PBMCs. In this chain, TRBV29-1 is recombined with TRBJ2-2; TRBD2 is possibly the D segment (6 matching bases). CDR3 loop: CSGSSGNTGELFF. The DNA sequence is TGCAGCGGCAGTAGCGGAAACACCGGGGAGCTGTTTTTT.